What follows are 10 T cell receptor beta chains derived from one specimen sequenced in a study of control samples from healthy donors and cancer patients. The protocol was immunoSEQ multiplex PCR, while the TCRdb copy is restricted to in-frame clones and leaves out a portion. This repertoire shows about 100,000 clones, roughly 90% found once; its top ten account for 15% to 20%. The specimen was blood. The receptor source for this set is a woman aged 45-65 years in good health.

This chain uses TRBV2 with TRBJ2-2; the D is unclear. Germline V lookup: CDR1 SNHLY, CDR2 FYNNEI. V dropped 3 bases and J dropped 3 bases, with 14 bases sitting between them. CDR3 size: 16 residues. In nucleotides, the CDR3 is TGTGCCAGCAGTGATATGAGCGAGGCCTACACCGGGGAGCTGTTTTTT. It translates to CASSDMSEAYTGELFF.

The chain recombines TRBV30 with TRBJ1-5; D not resolved. CDR1 is GTSNPN and CDR2 is SVGIG in the germline V gene (reference sequence). The CDR3 spans 16 residues. V shed 3 bases and J shed 6 bases, with 21 bases lying between them. In DNA, the CDR3 is TGTGCCTGGAGACCCTCGCGTGGGTCCTTGGGTCAGCCCCAGCATTTT. Protein sequence: CAWRPSRGSLGQPQHF. Looking up the rest from reference TRBV30 and TRBJ1-5 gives the full variable domain: SQTIHQWPATLVQPVGSPLSLECTVEGTSNPNLYWYRQAAGRGLQLLFYSVGIGQISSEVPQNLSASRPQDRQFILSSKKLLLSDSGFYLCAWRPSRGSLGQPQHFGDGTRLSIL.

J is TRBJ2-1 and V is TRBV7-3, with D hard to call. Germline V gene data show CDR1 as SGHTA and CDR2 as FQGTGA. Trimming took off 6 bases at V and 6 bases at J, with 9 bases between the two ends. The CDR3 is 12 residues long. In nucleotides, the CDR3 is TGTGCCAGCAGTTCCGTCGGCAATGAGCAGTTCTTC. Its translation: CASSSVGNEQFF.

In this sample, this clone turned up once. This chain joins TRBV6-5 and TRBJ2-7; 11 bases agree with TRBD2. The CDR3 runs 14 residues. The V and J ends lost 10 bases and 0 bases, in that order; junction bases with no gene match: 5. Germline CDR1 and CDR2: MNHEY and SVGAGI. CDR3 nucleotides: TGTGCCACCCTAGCGGGAGGTTACTCCTACGAGCAGTACGTC. Its translation is CATLAGGYSYEQYV.

The V and J genes are TRBV7-9 and TRBJ1-1; D gene uncertain. The CDR3 runs to 13 residues. Trimming pared 5 bases from V and 4 bases from J, leaving 11 bases between. The germline CDR1 and CDR2 sequences are SEHNR and FQNEAQ (reference sequence). CDR3 nucleotides: TGTGCCAGCAGCCCCTCGGGCGGCACTGAAGCTTTCTTT. This gives the protein CASSPSGGTEAFF.

The chain employs TRBV6-5 and TRBJ1-2; possible D gene TRBD1, 5 bases. Trimming stripped 2 bases from V and 4 bases from J, with 8 bases between. The germline gives CDR1 MNHEY, CDR2 SVGAGI. This CDR3 has 13 amino acids. The CDR3 nucleotides read TGTGCCAGCAGTTACGGGGGACCCTATGGCTACACCTTC. Amino acids: CASSYGGPYGYTF.

The chain combines TRBV5-1 with TRBJ1-2; no clear D gene. The V end lost 0 bases, the J end lost 1 base, and 4 bases lay between the germline ends. Germline V CDR1 and CDR2: SGHRS, YFSETQ. CDR3 length: 13 residues. The DNA for the CDR3 is TGCGCCAGCAGCTTGGAGGGTAACTATGGCTACACCTTC. Translating it yields CASSLEGNYGYTF.

This chain joins TRBV4-1 and TRBJ2-3; possible D gene TRBD2, 6 bases. Trimming took 4 bases from V and 0 from J, leaving 8 bases between them. CDR3 length: 14 residues. From germline, CDR1 is MGHRA and CDR2 YSYEKL. CDR3 sequence (DNA): TGCGCCAGCAGCCGGGACTTTAGCACAGATACGCAGTATTTT. Translated, it gives CASSRDFSTDTQYF.

In regard to this clone: The junction departs from germline at one end; a sequencing error may be responsible. The V call is TRBV19, the J call TRBJ1-2; the match to TRBD1 covers 9 bases. CDR3 length: 19 amino acids. The V gene's germline CDR1 is LNHDA and CDR2 SQIVND (reference sequence). The CDR3 sequence: CASRIRRPTDRGRNYGYTF. CDR3 DNA sequence: TGTGCCAGTCGTATTAGGAGACCAACGGACAGGGGACGGAACTATGGCTACACCTTC. The entire variable domain, with the rest obtained from reference TRBV19 and TRBJ1-2, is as follows: DGGITQSPKYLFRKEGQNVTLSCEQNLNHDAMYWYRQDPGQGLRLIYYSQIVNDFQKGDIAEGYSVSREKKESFPLTVTSAQKNPTAFYLCASRIRRPTDRGRNYGYTFGSGTRLTVV.

V usage is TRBV4-3 and J usage is TRBJ1-4; 10 bases agree with TRBD1. This CDR3 has 13 amino acids. J lost 10 bases, V lost 5 bases, and 4 bases had no gene match. CDR1 LGHNA and CDR2 YSLEER come from the germline V gene. As DNA, the CDR3 is TGCGCCAGCAGCAGGGGACAGGGGCTAAAACTGTTTTTT. Translated, it gives CASSRGQGLKLFF.